The subject of this entry is one T cell receptor beta chain. The antigen is unknown. Presence of unique molecular identifiers characterized the TCR beta cDNA libraries. Each sample of about 0.95 to 10 million input T cells yielded 500,000 or so cDNA molecules, so each molecule approximated one T cell. TCRdb reanalysed the PCR reads using MiXCR and keeps one entry per CDR3 protein. The sample has roughly 730,000 distinct CDR3 sequences, roughly 30% seen once; the top ten hold more than 0.55%. The data derive from a study of post-analysis software for immune sequencing data. Overall study results and limits: Controls showed lower frequencies than patients for a few TRBV segments, and TRBV5-6, TRBV5-1 and TRBV20-1 were among these. Comparison with controls showed significantly lower normalized Chao1 diversity in multiple sclerosis patients.

The germline gives CDR1 SGHRS, CDR2 YFSETQ. The CDR3 is 16 residues long. V gave up 4 bases and J gave up 7 bases, with 21 bases separating them. Sequenced material: blood. This TCR derives from a girl aged 5 to 17 with multiple sclerosis. The chain links TRBV5-1 to TRBJ2-1; D tentatively reads TRBD1 or TRBD2 (5 bases each). CDR3 residues: CASSPGTVVGLNEQFF. For the CDR3, the DNA is TGCGCCAGCAGCCCCGGGACCGTAGTCGGTTTGAATGAGCAGTTCTTC.